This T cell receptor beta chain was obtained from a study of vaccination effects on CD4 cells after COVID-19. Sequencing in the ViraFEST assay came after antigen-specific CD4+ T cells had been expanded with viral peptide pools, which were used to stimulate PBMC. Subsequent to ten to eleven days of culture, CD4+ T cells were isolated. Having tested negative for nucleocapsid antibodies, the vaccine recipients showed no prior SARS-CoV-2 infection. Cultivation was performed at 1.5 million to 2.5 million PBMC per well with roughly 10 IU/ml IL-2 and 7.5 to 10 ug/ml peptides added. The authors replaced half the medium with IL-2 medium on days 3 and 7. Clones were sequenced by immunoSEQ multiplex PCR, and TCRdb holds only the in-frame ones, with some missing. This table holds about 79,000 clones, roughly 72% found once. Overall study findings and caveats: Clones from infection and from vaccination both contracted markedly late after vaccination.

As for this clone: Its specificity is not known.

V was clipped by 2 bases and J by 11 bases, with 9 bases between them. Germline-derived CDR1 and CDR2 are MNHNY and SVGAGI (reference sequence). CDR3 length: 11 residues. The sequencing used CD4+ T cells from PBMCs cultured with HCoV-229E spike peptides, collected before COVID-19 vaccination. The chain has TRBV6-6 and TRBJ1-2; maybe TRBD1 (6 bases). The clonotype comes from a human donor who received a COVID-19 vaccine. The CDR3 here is CASSYQGSYTF. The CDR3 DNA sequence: TGTGCCAGCAGTTACCAGGGGAGTTACACCTTC.